Here is one TCR beta chain with its context. Its cognate antigen is unknown. This sample is drawn from a study of cytomegalovirus exposure and HLA in healthy donors. Findings and limits, study-wide: Immune exposure information available was restricted to CMV serostatus. A link between a missense DCLRE1C variant and TCR beta V- and J-gene trimming emerged from a later analysis. Using a false discovery rate of 0.05, a later analysis showed that 16,951 TCR beta sequences were associated with HLA alleles. Productive rates of about 87% or about 30% were seen for most TCR beta V segments in an earlier analysis.

PCR was performed using 60 Vbeta and 13 Jbeta primers. Generated by immunoSEQ multiplex PCR, the TCRdb table keeps only in-frame clones and is missing some. The top ten hold 3% of the sample, which has about 110,000 clones, 70% to 80% seen once. Trimming at V came to 0 bases and at J to 1 base, leaving 1 base not matched to a gene. The CDR3 is 15 amino acids. Germline CDR1 and CDR2: SGHRS and YFSETQ. Sequences were obtained from PBMCs. The clonotype originates from a woman under 30 in good health and CMV-seropositive. The rearrangement links TRBV5-1 to TRBJ1-5; 7 bases line up with TRBD1. CDR3 protein: CASSLGQGSNQPQHF. CDR3 DNA: TGCGCCAGCAGCTTGGGACAGGGAAGCAATCAGCCCCAGCATTTT.